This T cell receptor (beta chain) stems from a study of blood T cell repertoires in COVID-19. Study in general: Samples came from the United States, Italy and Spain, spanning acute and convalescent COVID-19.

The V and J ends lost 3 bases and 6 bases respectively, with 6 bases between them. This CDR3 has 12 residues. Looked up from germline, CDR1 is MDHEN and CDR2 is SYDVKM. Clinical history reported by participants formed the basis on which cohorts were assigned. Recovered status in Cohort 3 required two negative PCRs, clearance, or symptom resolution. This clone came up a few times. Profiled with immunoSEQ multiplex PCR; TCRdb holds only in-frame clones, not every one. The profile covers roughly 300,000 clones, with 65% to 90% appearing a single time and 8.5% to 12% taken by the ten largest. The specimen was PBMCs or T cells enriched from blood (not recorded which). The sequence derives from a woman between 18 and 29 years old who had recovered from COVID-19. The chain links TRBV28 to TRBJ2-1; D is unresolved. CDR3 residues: CASSFGVNEQFF. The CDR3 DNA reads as TGTGCCAGCAGTTTCGGAGTCAATGAGCAGTTCTTC.